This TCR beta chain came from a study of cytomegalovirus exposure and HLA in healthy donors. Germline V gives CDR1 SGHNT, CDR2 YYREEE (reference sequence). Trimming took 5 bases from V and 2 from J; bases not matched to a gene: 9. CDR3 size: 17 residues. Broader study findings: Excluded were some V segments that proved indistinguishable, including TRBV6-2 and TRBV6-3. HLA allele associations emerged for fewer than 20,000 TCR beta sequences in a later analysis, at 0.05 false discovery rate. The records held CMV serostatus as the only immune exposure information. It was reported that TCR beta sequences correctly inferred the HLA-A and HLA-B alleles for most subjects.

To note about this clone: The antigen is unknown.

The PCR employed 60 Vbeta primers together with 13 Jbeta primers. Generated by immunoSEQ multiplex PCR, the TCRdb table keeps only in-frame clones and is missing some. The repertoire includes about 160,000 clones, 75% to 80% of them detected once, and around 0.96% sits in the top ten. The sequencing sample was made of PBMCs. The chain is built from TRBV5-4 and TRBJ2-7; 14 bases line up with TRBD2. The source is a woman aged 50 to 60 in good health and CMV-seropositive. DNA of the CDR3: TGTGCCAGCAGAACCGGGACTAGCGGGAGTATGACCTACGAGCAGTACTTC. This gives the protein CASRTGTSGSMTYEQYF.